Below, 13 T cell receptor beta chains from the same sample are listed, as sequenced in a study of shared clonotypes between healthy human individuals. CD8 cells classed as naive were CD45RO-negative and positively selected for CCR7, excluding terminally differentiated effector memory CD45RA+ cells. Here immunoSEQ multiplex PCR was the method, and the copy in TCRdb shows in-frame clones only, minus some. The table lists over 2 million clones, about 95% of them singletons, with about 1.1% in the top ten. The sequencing sample was made of naive CD8+ T cells sorted from blood. These receptors originate from a young man in good health.

The CDR3 protein is CASSWRLAGLQETQYF. CDR3 DNA sequence: TGTGCCAGCAGCTGGCGACTAGCGGGGCTCCAAGAGACCCAGTACTTC. The chain uses TRBV13 and TRBJ2-5, with 11 bases lining up with TRBD2. Germline loops: CDR1 PRHDT, CDR2 FYEKMQ (reference sequence). CDR3 length equals 16 residues. V dropped 4 bases and J dropped 1; count of bases not matched to a gene: 5.

In regard to this clone: This sample includes further DNA sequences coding for the same CDR3. The V gene is TRBV30, the J gene TRBJ2-7; D unresolved. The V end was cut by 0 bases, the J end by 4 bases, with 7 bases between. Germline CDR1 GTSNPN, CDR2 SVGIG (reference sequence). The CDR3 consists of 12 residues. The CDR3 is CAWSVPQYEQYF. CDR3 nucleotides: TGTGCCTGGAGTGTACCCCAATACGAGCAGTACTTC.

The chain couples TRBV5-6 to TRBJ1-2; the D gene is possibly TRBD1 (5 bases). The V end was cut by 6 bases, the J end by 3 bases, with 18 bases between. Germline V gene data show CDR1 as SGHDT and CDR2 as YYEEEE. This CDR3 is built from 15 residues. CDR3 amino acids: CASTIGWGFDYGYTF. The CDR3 DNA reads as TGTGCCAGCACGATAGGTTGGGGGTTTGACTATGGCTACACCTTC.

CDR3 sequence reads: CASSLRTGFDQPQHF. CDR3 coding DNA: TGTGCCAGCAGTTTGAGAACAGGGTTCGATCAGCCCCAGCATTTT. The chain combines TRBV27 with TRBJ1-5; tentatively, D is TRBD1 (6 bases). The ends were cut back, 3 bases at V and 5 bases at J, with 14 bases in the middle. Germline loops: CDR1 MNHEY, CDR2 SMNVEV (reference sequence). This CDR3 is built from 15 residues.

The chain employs TRBV7-6 and TRBJ1-1; a weak D match, TRBD1 (6 bases). Germline V gene sequence: CDR1 SGHVS, CDR2 FNYEAQ. The CDR3 spans 15 residues. V was clipped by 0 bases and J by 4 bases, with 12 bases between them. The CDR3 protein is CASSLALGGLTEAFF. CDR3 sequence (DNA): TGTGCCAGCAGCTTAGCCTTGGGGGGGCTCACTGAAGCTTTCTTT.

This clone was seen once. V is TRBV7-9 and J is TRBJ2-5; the match to TRBD2 covers 7 bases. V trimming: 5 bases; J trimming: 11 bases; junction bases outside the gene matches: 17. The V gene's germline CDR1 is SEHNR and CDR2 FQNEAQ (reference sequence). The CDR3 covers 15 residues. CDR3 region: CASSPMSGSAGEQYF. In DNA form, the CDR3 reads TGTGCCAGCAGCCCCATGAGCGGGTCCGCGGGGGAGCAGTACTTC.

The rearrangement links TRBV4-1 to TRBJ2-3; D is uncertain. CDR3 length: 14 residues. Germline V gene data show CDR1 as MGHRA and CDR2 as YSYEKL. Deletions cut 0 bases from V and 2 bases from J, with 6 bases between. The CDR3 DNA follows: TGCGCCAGCAGCCAAGAGACCTACACAGATACGCAGTATTTT. Amino acid sequence: CASSQETYTDTQYF.

The chain employs TRBV6-5 and TRBJ2-1; D is tentatively TRBD1 or TRBD2 (5 bases each). Germline V gene lookup returns CDR1 MNHEY and CDR2 SVGAGI. V was cut by 7 bases and J by 5 bases, with 15 bases left in between. CDR3 length: 14 residues. The CDR3 DNA is TGTGCCAGCACCCCTGCTGGGACCCACAATGAGCAGTTCTTC. This translates into CASTPAGTHNEQFF.

This chain uses TRBV25-1 with TRBJ2-1; D is possibly TRBD1 (5 bases). Germline lookup yields CDR1 MGHDK and CDR2 SYGVNS. The CDR3 sequence is 15 residues long. The V end was cut by 2 bases, the J end by 6 bases, with 14 bases between. The CDR3 region is CASSEALSGANEQFF. For the CDR3, the DNA is TGTGCCAGCAGTGAAGCCCTCTCTGGGGCCAATGAGCAGTTCTTC.

The chain couples TRBV15 to TRBJ1-3, with TRBD1 as a possible D gene (6 bases). Trimming pared 3 bases from V and 6 bases from J, leaving 9 bases between. Germline values: CDR1 LNHNV, CDR2 YYDKDF (reference sequence). The CDR3 contains 13 residues. CDR3 sequence reads: CATSRDRSNTIYF. For the CDR3, the DNA is TGTGCCACCAGCAGGGACAGATCAAACACCATATATTTT.

This chain connects TRBV13 to TRBJ2-3; D is tentatively TRBD1 or TRBD2 (5 bases each). Trimming cost V 6 bases and J 2 bases, with 15 bases left between them. Germline values: CDR1 PRHDT, CDR2 FYEKMQ (reference sequence). This CDR3 is built from 15 residues. CDR3 coding DNA: TGTGCCAGCAGTTTTCCGGGACCCGACACAGATACGCAGTATTTT. Protein sequence: CASSFPGPDTDTQYF.

The chain carries TRBV10-2 and TRBJ2-5; 10 bases match TRBD2. The CDR3 totals 16 residues. V was clipped by 2 bases and J by 4 bases; unmatched bases: 7. Germline CDR1 reads WSHSY; CDR2 reads SAAADI. The chain's CDR3 is CASSEPEREGGETQYF. The CDR3 DNA sequence: TGCGCCAGCAGTGAGCCGGAGCGGGAGGGTGGAGAGACCCAGTACTTC.

A remark on this clone: Other DNA sequences in the sample encode the same CDR3. The rearrangement uses TRBV9 and TRBJ2-1; no definite D call. Germline CDR1 SGDLS, CDR2 YYNGEE. This CDR3 is 13 amino acids long. With 0 bases removed from V and 1 base from J, the gap between germline ends came to 2 bases. The CDR3 nucleotides read TGTGCCAGCAGCGTAGGGTCCTACAATGAGCAGTTCTTC. As protein: CASSVGSYNEQFF.